This T cell receptor (beta chain) was captured by sequencing in a study of blood T cell repertoires in COVID-19. Libraries were prepared by immunoSEQ multiplex PCR; TCRdb keeps only in-frame clonotypes and omits some of them. In the table there are about 110,000 clones, roughly four fifths of which are singletons. V shed 6 bases and J 4 bases; nucleotides not matched to a gene: 8. This CDR3 is built from 15 residues. From germline, CDR1 is KGHSH and CDR2 LQKENI. The V call is TRBV18, the J call TRBJ2-3, with 9 bases aligning to TRBD2. Sequencing was done on a sample of peripheral blood. The TCR comes from a woman in her sixties with acute or convalescent COVID-19. The DNA of the CDR3 is TGTGCCAGCTCCCTTAGCGGGAGCGGCTCAGATACGCAGTATTTT. This gives the protein CASSLSGSGSDTQYF.